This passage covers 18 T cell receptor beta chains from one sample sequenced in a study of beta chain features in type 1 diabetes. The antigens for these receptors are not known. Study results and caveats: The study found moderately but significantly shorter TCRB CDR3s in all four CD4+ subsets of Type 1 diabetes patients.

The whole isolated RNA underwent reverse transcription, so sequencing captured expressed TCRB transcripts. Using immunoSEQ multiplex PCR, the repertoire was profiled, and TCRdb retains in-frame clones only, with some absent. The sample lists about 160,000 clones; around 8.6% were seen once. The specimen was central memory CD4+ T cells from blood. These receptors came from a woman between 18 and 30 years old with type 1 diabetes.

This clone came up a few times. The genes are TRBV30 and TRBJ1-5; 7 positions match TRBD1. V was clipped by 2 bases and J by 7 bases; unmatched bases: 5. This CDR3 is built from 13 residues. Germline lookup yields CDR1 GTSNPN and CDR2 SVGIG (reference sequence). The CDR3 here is CAWSRQGFQPQHF. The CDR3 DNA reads TGTGCCTGGAGTCGACAGGGCTTCCAGCCCCAGCATTTT.

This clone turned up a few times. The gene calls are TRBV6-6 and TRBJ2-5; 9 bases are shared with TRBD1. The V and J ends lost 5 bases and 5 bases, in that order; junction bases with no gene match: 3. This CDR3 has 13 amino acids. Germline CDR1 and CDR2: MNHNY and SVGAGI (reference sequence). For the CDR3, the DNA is TGTGCCAGCAGTGACAGGGGGACGGAGACCCAGTACTTC. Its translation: CASSDRGTETQYF.

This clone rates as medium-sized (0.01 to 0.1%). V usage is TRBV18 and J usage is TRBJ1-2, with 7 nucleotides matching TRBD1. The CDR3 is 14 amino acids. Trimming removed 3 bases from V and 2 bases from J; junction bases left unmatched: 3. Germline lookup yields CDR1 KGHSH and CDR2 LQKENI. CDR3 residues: CASSPGTDNYGYTF. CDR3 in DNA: TGTGCCAGCTCACCCGGGACAGACAACTATGGCTACACCTTC.

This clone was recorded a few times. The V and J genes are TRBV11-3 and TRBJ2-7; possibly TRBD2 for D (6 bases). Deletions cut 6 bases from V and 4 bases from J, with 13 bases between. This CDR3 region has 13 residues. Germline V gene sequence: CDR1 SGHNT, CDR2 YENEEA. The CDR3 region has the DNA TGTGCCAGCAGAAAAGCGGGTCGGTACGAGCAGTACTTC. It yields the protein CASRKAGRYEQYF.

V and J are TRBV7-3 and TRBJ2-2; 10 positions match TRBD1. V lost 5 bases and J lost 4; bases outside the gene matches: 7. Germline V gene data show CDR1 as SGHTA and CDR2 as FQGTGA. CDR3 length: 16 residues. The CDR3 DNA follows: TGTGCCAGCAGCGCGACAGGGGGCGCGGTCACCGGGGAGCTGTTTTTT. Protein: CASSATGGAVTGELFF.

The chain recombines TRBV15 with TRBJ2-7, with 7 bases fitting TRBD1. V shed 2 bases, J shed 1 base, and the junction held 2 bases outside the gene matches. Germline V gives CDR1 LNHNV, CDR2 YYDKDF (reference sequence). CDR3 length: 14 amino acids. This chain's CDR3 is CATSRQDRSYEQYF. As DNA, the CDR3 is TGTGCCACCAGCAGACAGGACAGGTCCTACGAGCAGTACTTC.

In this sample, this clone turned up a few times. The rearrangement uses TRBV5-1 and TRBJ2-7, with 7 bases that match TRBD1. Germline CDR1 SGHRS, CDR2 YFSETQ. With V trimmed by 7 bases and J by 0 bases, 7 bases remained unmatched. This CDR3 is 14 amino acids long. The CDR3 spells CASARDSSSYEQYF. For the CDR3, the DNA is TGCGCCAGCGCCCGGGACAGTAGCTCCTACGAGCAGTACTTC.

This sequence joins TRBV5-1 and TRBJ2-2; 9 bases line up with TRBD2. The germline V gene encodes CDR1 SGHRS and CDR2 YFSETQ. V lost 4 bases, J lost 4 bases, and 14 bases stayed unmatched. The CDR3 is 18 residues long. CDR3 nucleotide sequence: TGCGCCAGCAGCCTCCGGTCTAGCGGGGCGGGGAGCACCGGGGAGCTGTTTTTT. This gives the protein CASSLRSSGAGSTGELFF.

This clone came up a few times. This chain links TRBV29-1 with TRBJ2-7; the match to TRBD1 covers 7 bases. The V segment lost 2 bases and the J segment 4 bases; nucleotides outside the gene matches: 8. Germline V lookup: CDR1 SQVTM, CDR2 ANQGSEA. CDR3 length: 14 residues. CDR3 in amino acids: CSVETGERKYEQYF. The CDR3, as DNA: TGCAGCGTTGAAACAGGGGAGCGAAAATACGAGCAGTACTTC.

In DNA, the CDR3 is TGTGCCAGCAGCCCCGCGGGCACCGGGGAGCTGTTTTTT. Its protein is CASSPAGTGELFF. The V and J genes are TRBV7-2 and TRBJ2-2, with D possibly being TRBD2 (5 bases). Trimming stripped 5 bases from V and 4 bases from J, with 8 bases between. There are 13 residues in the CDR3. Germline values: CDR1 SGHTA, CDR2 FQGNSA.

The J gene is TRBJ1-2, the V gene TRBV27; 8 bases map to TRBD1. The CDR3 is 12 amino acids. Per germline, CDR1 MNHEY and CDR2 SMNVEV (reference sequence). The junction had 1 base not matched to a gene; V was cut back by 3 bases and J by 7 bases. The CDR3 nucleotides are TGTGCCAGCAGTTTGACAGGGGCTGGCTACACCTTC. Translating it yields CASSLTGAGYTF.

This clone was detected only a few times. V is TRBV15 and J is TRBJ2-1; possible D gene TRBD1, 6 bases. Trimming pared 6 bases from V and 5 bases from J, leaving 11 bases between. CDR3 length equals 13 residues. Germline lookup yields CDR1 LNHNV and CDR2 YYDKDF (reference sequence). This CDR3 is CATRNRANNEQFF. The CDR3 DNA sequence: TGTGCCACCAGGAACAGGGCTAACAATGAGCAGTTCTTC. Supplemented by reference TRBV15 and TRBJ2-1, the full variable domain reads DAMVIQNPRYQVTQFGKPVTLSCSQTLNHNVMYWYQQKSSQAPKLLFHYYDKDFNNEADTPDNFQSRRPNTSFCFLDIRSPGLGDTAMYLCATRNRANNEQFFGPGTRLTVL.

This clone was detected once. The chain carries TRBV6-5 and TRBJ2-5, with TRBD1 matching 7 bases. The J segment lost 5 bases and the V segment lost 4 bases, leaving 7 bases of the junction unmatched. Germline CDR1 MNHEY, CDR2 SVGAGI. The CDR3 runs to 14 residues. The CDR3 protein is CASSFQGDVETQYF. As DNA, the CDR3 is TGTGCCAGCAGTTTCCAGGGGGACGTGGAGACCCAGTACTTC.

The CDR3 coding sequence is TGTGCCAGCAGCTTAGTAGGGGACAGGGTAAATCAGCCCCAGCATTTT. Its translation is CASSLVGDRVNQPQHF. The V and J genes are TRBV7-9 and TRBJ1-5; 9 nucleotides align to TRBD1. The CDR3 runs to 16 residues. The V and J ends lost 1 base and 4 bases, in that order; junction bases with no gene match: 5. Germline V CDR1 and CDR2: SEHNR, FQNEAQ (reference sequence).

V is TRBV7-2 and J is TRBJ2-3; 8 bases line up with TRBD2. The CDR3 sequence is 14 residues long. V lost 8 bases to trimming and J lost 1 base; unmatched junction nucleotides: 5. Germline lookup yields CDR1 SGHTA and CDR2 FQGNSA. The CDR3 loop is CASGISGGTDTQYF. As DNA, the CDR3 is TGTGCCAGCGGTATTAGCGGGGGCACAGATACGCAGTATTTT.

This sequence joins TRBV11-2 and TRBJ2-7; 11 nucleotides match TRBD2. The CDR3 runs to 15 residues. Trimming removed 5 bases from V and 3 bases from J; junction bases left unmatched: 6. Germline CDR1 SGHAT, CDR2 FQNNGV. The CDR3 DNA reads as TGTGCCAGCAGCCCGTCCGGGACTAGCGGCTACGAGCAGTACTTC. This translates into CASSPSGTSGYEQYF. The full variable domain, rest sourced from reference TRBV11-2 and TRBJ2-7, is EAGVAQSPRYKIIEKRQSVAFWCNPISGHATLYWYQQILGQGPKLLIQFQNNGVVDDSQLPKDRFSAERLKGVDSTLKIQPAKLEDSAVYLCASSPSGTSGYEQYFGPGTRLTVT.

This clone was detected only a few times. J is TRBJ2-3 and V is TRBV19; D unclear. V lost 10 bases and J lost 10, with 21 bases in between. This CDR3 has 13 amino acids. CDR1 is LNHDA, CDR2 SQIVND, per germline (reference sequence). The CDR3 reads CATARGVAASQYF. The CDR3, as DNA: TGTGCCACCGCTCGAGGAGTGGCGGCCTCGCAGTATTTT. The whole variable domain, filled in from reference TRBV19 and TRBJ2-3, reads DGGITQSPKYLFRKEGQNVTLSCEQNLNHDAMYWYRQDPGQGLRLIYYSQIVNDFQKGDIAEGYSVSREKKESFPLTVTSAQKNPTAFYLCATARGVAASQYFGPGTRLTVL.

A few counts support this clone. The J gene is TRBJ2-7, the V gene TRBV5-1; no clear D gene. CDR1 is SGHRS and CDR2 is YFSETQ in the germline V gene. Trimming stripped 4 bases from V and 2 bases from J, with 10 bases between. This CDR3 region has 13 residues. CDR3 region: CASSPGVTYEQYF. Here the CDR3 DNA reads TGCGCCAGCAGCCCGGGTGTTACCTACGAGCAGTACTTC.